The source of this T cell receptor (beta chain) is a study of cytomegalovirus exposure and HLA in healthy donors. CDR3 size: 14 residues. Germline values: CDR1 MNHEY, CDR2 SVGAGI. The V end lost 7 bases, the J end lost 6 bases, and 16 bases lay between the germline ends. Study results and limitations: Presence/absence analyses took donor sequencing depth as roughly uniform.

Details on this clone: The target antigen is unknown.

The study ran its PCR with 60 Vbeta and 13 Jbeta primers. Method: immunoSEQ multiplex PCR; TCRdb's copy keeps in-frame clones and lacks some. The sample has 170,000 or so clones, around 80% seen once; the top ten hold under 0.9%. Material for sequencing was PBMCs. The sequence was collected from a woman aged 35 to 49 in good health and CMV-seronegative. This chain uses TRBV6-5 with TRBJ1-5; TRBD1 might be the D (5 bases). CDR3 in DNA: TGTGCCAGCACCGTTACCCTCGGGGGTCAGCCCCAGCATTTT. Protein product: CASTVTLGGQPQHF.